What follows are 27 T cell receptor beta chains derived from one specimen sequenced in a study of shared clonotypes between healthy human individuals. Data came from immunoSEQ multiplex PCR; TCRdb stores just in-frame clones and leaves some out. The sample lists millions of clones; 93% were seen once. Naive-designated CD8 cells lacked CD45RO, were positively enriched for CCR7, and omitted terminally differentiated effector memory CD45RA+ cells. The sample comprised naive CD8+ T cells from PBMCs. The receptors were sampled from a young man in good health. Some clones in this sample may be carry-over from other donors' samples.

The chain uses TRBV5-6 and TRBJ2-7; D possibly matches TRBD1 or TRBD2 (6 bases each). The CDR3 sequence is 15 residues long. V shed 1 base and J shed 6 bases, with 17 bases lying between them. CDR1 SGHDT and CDR2 YYEEEE come from the germline V gene. The CDR3 coding sequence is TGTGCCAGCAGCTTGAAGGGGGGCCAGGGTGGCGAGCAGTACTTC. Amino acids: CASSLKGGQGGEQYF. The whole variable domain, remainder taken from reference TRBV5-6 and TRBJ2-7, is DAGVTQSPTHLIKTRGQQVTLRCSPKSGHDTVSWYQQALGQGPQFIFQYYEEEERQRGNFPDRFSGHQFPNYSSELNVNALLLGDSALYLCASSLKGGQGGEQYFGPGTRLTVT.

This clone appeared a few times. Within the sample, other DNA sequences also encode this same CDR3. The chain uses TRBV7-9 and TRBJ2-7; 7 nucleotides agree with TRBD1. The germline gives CDR1 SEHNR, CDR2 FQNEAQ (reference sequence). The CDR3 totals 13 residues. V trimming: 4 bases; J trimming: 4 bases; junction bases outside the gene matches: 4. The CDR3 sequence: CASSSRDSYEQYF. The DNA for the CDR3 is TGTGCCAGCAGCTCCCGGGACAGTTACGAGCAGTACTTC.

This chain connects TRBV27 to TRBJ2-2; D unclear. Trimming took off 3 bases at V and 6 bases at J, with 11 bases between the two ends. The CDR3 sequence is 14 residues long. Looked up from germline, CDR1 is MNHEY and CDR2 is SMNVEV (reference sequence). DNA for the CDR3: TGTGCCAGCAGTTTCCGGGCGAGTCCCGGGGAGCTGTTTTTT. As protein: CASSFRASPGELFF.

This chain links TRBV7-2 with TRBJ1-5, with 7 positions matching TRBD1. The length of the CDR3 is 14 residues. Trimming removed 8 bases from V and 5 bases from J; junction bases left unmatched: 9. Per germline, CDR1 SGHTA and CDR2 FQGNSA. The CDR3 region has the DNA TGTGCCAGCTCCCCAGGGGGGTTCTATCAGCCCCAGCATTTT. Protein sequence: CASSPGGFYQPQHF.

The chain couples TRBV2 to TRBJ2-7, with D possibly being TRBD2 (6 bases). V was shortened by 1 base and J by 2 bases, with 9 bases between the two germline ends. The CDR3 is 14 amino acids. The germline V gene encodes CDR1 SNHLY and CDR2 FYNNEI. This CDR3 is CASSEVASAYEQYF. In nucleotides, the CDR3 is TGTGCCAGCAGTGAAGTCGCTAGCGCCTACGAGCAGTACTTC.

About this clone itself: The same CDR3 arises from other DNA sequences in this sample as well. The rearrangement uses TRBV5-6 and TRBJ2-7; possibly TRBD1 for D (6 bases). The CDR3 consists of 13 residues. Germline assignment: CDR1 SGHDT and CDR2 YYEEEE. V lost 3 bases, J lost 3 bases, and 10 bases lay in between. This chain's CDR3 is CASSWGQGYEQYF. DNA of the CDR3: TGTGCCAGCAGCTGGGGGCAGGGCTACGAGCAGTACTTC.

This clone has a single count. The CDR3 nucleotides are TGTGCCAGCTCACCACCCGTTAGGGACGAGCAGTACTTC. Translated, it gives CASSPPVRDEQYF. V usage is TRBV18 and J usage is TRBJ2-7; no definite D call. The CDR3 length is 13 residues. Germline V lookup: CDR1 KGHSH, CDR2 LQKENI. With 0 bases removed from V and 5 bases from J, the gap between germline ends came to 8 bases.

The chain is built from TRBV19 and TRBJ1-5; 7 nucleotides line up with TRBD1. J was trimmed by 11 bases and V by 5 bases; bases with no gene match: 15. Germline assignment: CDR1 LNHDA and CDR2 SQIVND (reference sequence). The CDR3 has 15 amino acids. In DNA, the CDR3 is TGTGCCAGTAGTTTAAAGGGACAGCCGGGGAGGGCCCAGCATTTT. Translated, it gives CASSLKGQPGRAQHF.

The chain has TRBV27 and TRBJ2-6; 9 positions agree with TRBD1. Unmatched junction bases numbered 16, after V lost 4 bases and J lost 0 bases. In germline, CDR1 is MNHEY, CDR2 SMNVEV (reference sequence). This CDR3 is 21 amino acids long. The CDR3 coding sequence is TGTGCCAGCAGTTCTAAAATTGATAATGGACAGGGGCGCTCTGGGGCCAACGTCCTGACTTTC. Its protein is CASSSKIDNGQGRSGANVLTF. Combining the CDR3 with reference TRBV27 and TRBJ2-6 gives the whole variable domain EAQVTQNPRYLITVTGKKLTVTCSQNMNHEYMSWYRQDPGLGLRQIYYSMNVEVTDKGDVPEGYKVSRKEKRNFPLILESPSPNQTSLYFCASSSKIDNGQGRSGANVLTFGAGSRLTVL.

This chain joins TRBV5-4 and TRBJ2-2; D remains ambiguous. The CDR3 covers 13 residues. V was trimmed by 4 bases and J by 6 bases, leaving 10 bases between them. CDR1 is SGHNT and CDR2 is YYREEE in the germline V gene (reference sequence). As DNA, the CDR3 is TGTGCCAGCAGCCCCCCTGGGCCCGGGGAGCTGTTTTTT. Translation: CASSPPGPGELFF. The full variable domain, rest sourced from reference TRBV5-4 and TRBJ2-2, is ETGVTQSPTHLIKTRGQQVTLRCSSQSGHNTVSWYQQALGQGPQFIFQYYREEENGRGNFPPRFSGLQFPNYSSELNVNALELDDSALYLCASSPPGPGELFFGEGSRLTVL.

V is TRBV28 and J is TRBJ2-5, with D hard to call. The germline V gene has CDR1 MDHEN and CDR2 SYDVKM. Trimming removed 6 bases from V and 5 bases from J, with 10 bases in between. The CDR3 runs 12 residues. The CDR3 region is CASRGYRETQYF. In DNA, the CDR3 is TGTGCCAGCAGAGGCTACCGGGAGACCCAGTACTTC. Using reference TRBV28 and TRBJ2-5 for the parts outside the CDR3, the full variable domain is DVKVTQSSRYLVKRTGEKVFLECVQDMDHENMFWYRQDPGLGLRLIYFSYDVKMKEKGDIPEGYSVSREKKERFSLILESASTNQTSMYLCASRGYRETQYFGPGTRLLVL.

The gene calls are TRBV7-2 and TRBJ2-1; 8 bases fit TRBD2. The V gene end was trimmed by 2 bases and the J gene end by 9 bases; junction bases not matched to a gene: 9. Looked up from germline, CDR1 is SGHTA and CDR2 is FQGNSA. The length of the CDR3 is 15 residues. CDR3 bases: TGTGCCAGCAGCTTATCTCCGGGACTAGTTCTTGAGCAGTTCTTC. Protein product: CASSLSPGLVLEQFF.

V and J are TRBV28 and TRBJ2-5; D may correspond to TRBD1 or TRBD2 (5 bases each). Germline V CDR1 and CDR2: MDHEN, SYDVKM. The length of the CDR3 is 14 residues. V shed 5 bases and J shed 4 bases, with 14 bases lying between them. The CDR3 reads CASSPGTASETQYF. CDR3 bases: TGTGCCAGCAGTCCCGGGACGGCCTCAGAGACCCAGTACTTC.

Here the CDR3 reads CASSLDPGGTGELFF. Here the CDR3 DNA reads TGTGCCAGCAGCTTAGACCCGGGGGGCACCGGGGAGCTGTTTTTT. The V gene is TRBV11-3, the J gene TRBJ2-2, with 7 bases aligning to TRBD2. The V gene's germline CDR1 is SGHNT and CDR2 YENEEA. This CDR3 is built from 15 residues. V shed 0 bases and J 4 bases; nucleotides not matched to a gene: 2.

The chain recombines TRBV27 with TRBJ2-3, with 10 bases identical to TRBD1. Germline V lookup: CDR1 MNHEY, CDR2 SMNVEV (reference sequence). Germline trimming cut 10 bases from V and 4 bases from J; bases unmatched to any gene: 11. The CDR3 is 15 amino acids. The CDR3 here is CATHSQGQGSDTQYF. The CDR3 DNA reads as TGTGCCACCCACTCTCAGGGACAGGGGTCAGATACGCAGTATTTT.

CDR3 coding DNA: TGTGCCAGCTCACCAGAGTCAGATAACACCGGGGAGCTGTTTTTT. It translates to CASSPESDNTGELFF. This chain uses TRBV18 with TRBJ2-2; D gene unclear. The CDR3 has 15 residues. Germline values: CDR1 KGHSH, CDR2 LQKENI. V gave up 2 bases and J gave up 2 bases, with 9 bases separating them.

The chain's CDR3 is CASSLSRGAAYEQYF. The CDR3 region has the DNA TGTGCCAGCAGCTTAAGCAGGGGGGCGGCCTACGAGCAGTACTTC. The chain combines TRBV11-3 with TRBJ2-7; D is perhaps TRBD1 (7 bases). Germline V CDR1 and CDR2: SGHNT, YENEEA. The CDR3 runs to 15 residues. V gave up 2 bases and J gave up 2 bases, with 13 bases separating them.

V is TRBV9 and J is TRBJ2-5; D is perhaps TRBD1 (6 bases). V was trimmed by 3 bases and J by 8 bases, leaving 17 bases between them. CDR1 and CDR2 from the germline V gene are SGDLS and YYNGEE. The CDR3 spans 14 residues. The CDR3 nucleotides read TGTGCCAGCAGCGGGACAAGGGGGTTAGGAACCCAGTACTTC. Encoded protein: CASSGTRGLGTQYF.

The rearrangement uses TRBV15 and TRBJ2-2, with 13 bases aligning to TRBD2. J was trimmed by 4 bases and V by 5 bases; bases with no gene match: 7. CDR1 is LNHNV, CDR2 YYDKDF, per germline (reference sequence). The CDR3 is 17 amino acids. The CDR3 nucleotides are TGTGCCACCAGCGCTCGGACTAGCGGGAGTTTCACCGGGGAGCTGTTTTTT. Its protein is CATSARTSGSFTGELFF.

The gene calls are TRBV7-8 and TRBJ2-7; 7 positions match TRBD2. Germline loops: CDR1 SGHVS, CDR2 FQNEAQ. The CDR3 totals 14 residues. The V and J ends lost 6 bases and 2 bases, in that order; junction bases with no gene match: 7. The CDR3 DNA sequence: TGTGCCAGCAGTTCCCTAGCGGAGGCCTACGAGCAGTACTTC. Protein product: CASSSLAEAYEQYF.

The chain combines TRBV29-1 with TRBJ2-3; D could derive from TRBD1 or TRBD2 (6 bases each). With 3 bases removed from V and 6 bases from J, the gap between germline ends came to 22 bases. The CDR3 spans 16 residues. CDR1 and CDR2 from the germline V gene are SQVTM and ANQGSEA. CDR3 protein: CSVDFAGQRSGDTQYF. DNA of the CDR3: TGCAGCGTTGATTTCGCGGGACAAAGATCGGGGGATACGCAGTATTTT.

The chain has TRBV7-6 and TRBJ1-1, with no clear D. The ends were cut back, 4 bases at V and 9 bases at J, with 18 bases in the middle. Germline lookup yields CDR1 SGHVS and CDR2 FNYEAQ. This CDR3 comprises 14 residues. The CDR3 DNA sequence: TGTGCCAGCAGCTCCCCCGGCGCCGGAGGACAAGCTTTCTTT. It encodes CASSSPGAGGQAFF.

In its sample, this clone was seen once. The V and J genes are TRBV29-1 and TRBJ2-7; the D is unclear. This CDR3 has 13 residues. Trimming stripped 0 bases from V and 2 bases from J, with 8 bases between. CDR1 SQVTM and CDR2 ANQGSEA come from the germline V gene. This CDR3 reads CSVEDSKAYEQYF. CDR3 nucleotides: TGCAGCGTTGAAGATTCCAAAGCCTACGAGCAGTACTTC.

This chain joins TRBV27 and TRBJ1-2; no reliable D call. Trimming left V 6 bases short and J 6 bases short, with 17 bases between. Germline V gene data show CDR1 as MNHEY and CDR2 as SMNVEV (reference sequence). This CDR3 is 14 amino acids long. In nucleotides, the CDR3 is TGTGCCAGCAGCCCAACTCTGTCGAAGGATGGCTACACCTTC. The encoded protein is CASSPTLSKDGYTF.

This chain uses TRBV28 with TRBJ1-1, with TRBD1 matching 12 bases. Germline V lookup: CDR1 MDHEN, CDR2 SYDVKM. CDR3 length: 16 residues. With V trimmed by 4 bases and J by 7 bases, 10 bases remained unmatched. The CDR3 DNA is TGTGCCAGCAGTTCCTGGGACAGGGGGCGTTCTAGTGAAGCTTTCTTT. This translates into CASSSWDRGRSSEAFF.

This sequence joins TRBV7-9 and TRBJ2-2, with TRBD1 matching 7 bases. The CDR3 contains 15 residues. CDR1 is SEHNR, CDR2 FQNEAQ, per germline (reference sequence). Trimming removed 6 bases from V and 6 bases from J; junction bases left unmatched: 10. As DNA, the CDR3 is TGTGCCAGCAGTCCTCCGGACAGGAGGTCCGGGGAGCTGTTTTTT. Translated, it gives CASSPPDRRSGELFF.

Regarding this clone: This sample includes further DNA sequences coding for the same CDR3. V usage is TRBV13 and J usage is TRBJ1-1; no clear D gene. Per the germline V gene, CDR1 is PRHDT and CDR2 is FYEKMQ (reference sequence). This CDR3 contains 11 residues. Trimming pared 3 bases from V and 8 bases from J, leaving 7 bases between. CDR3 DNA: TGTGCCAGCAGCTTGGGAACCGAAGCTTTCTTT. It specifies CASSLGTEAFF.